Given below is one T cell receptor (beta chain) in context. Vbeta (60) and Jbeta (13) primers were used in the PCR. Only in-frame clones appear in the TCRdb table, and some are missing; sequencing was by immunoSEQ multiplex PCR. This table has about 170,000 clones, 82% appearing once. The CDR3 extends over 17 amino acids. The J segment lost 6 bases and the V segment lost 0 bases, leaving 10 bases of the junction unmatched. CDR1 is LGHNA and CDR2 is YSLEER in the germline V gene. These data belong to a study of cytomegalovirus exposure and HLA in healthy donors. V gene TRBV4-3 combines with J gene TRBJ2-3; 9 nucleotides match TRBD1. Material for sequencing was PBMCs. The sequence was collected from a male donor in good health and CMV-seronegative. The CDR3 region is CASSQDRGTGTLDTQYF. The CDR3 bases are TGCGCCAGCAGCCAAGATCGCGGGACAGGGACCCTGGATACGCAGTATTTT.